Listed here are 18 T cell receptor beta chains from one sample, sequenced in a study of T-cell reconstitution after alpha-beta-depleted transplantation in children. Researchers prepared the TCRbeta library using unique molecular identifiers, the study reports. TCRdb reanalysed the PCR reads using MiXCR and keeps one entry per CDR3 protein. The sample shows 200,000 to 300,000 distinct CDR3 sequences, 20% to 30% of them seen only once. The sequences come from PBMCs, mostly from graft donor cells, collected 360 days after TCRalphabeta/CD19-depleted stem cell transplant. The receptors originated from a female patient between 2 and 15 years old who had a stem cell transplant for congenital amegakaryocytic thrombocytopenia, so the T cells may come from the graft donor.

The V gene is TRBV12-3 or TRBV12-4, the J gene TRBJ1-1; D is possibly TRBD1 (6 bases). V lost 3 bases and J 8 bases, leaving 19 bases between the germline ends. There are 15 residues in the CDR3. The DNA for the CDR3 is TGTGCCAGCAGTTTTAGGGTCAGGGGTATGCTCGAAGCTTTCTTT. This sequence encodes CASSFRVRGMLEAFF.

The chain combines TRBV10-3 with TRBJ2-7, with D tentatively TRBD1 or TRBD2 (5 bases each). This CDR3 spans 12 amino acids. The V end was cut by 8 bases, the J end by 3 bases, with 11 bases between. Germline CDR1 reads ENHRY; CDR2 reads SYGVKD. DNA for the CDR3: TGTGCCATCGGGGACGGGGACTACGAGCAGTACTTC. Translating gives CAIGDGDYEQYF.

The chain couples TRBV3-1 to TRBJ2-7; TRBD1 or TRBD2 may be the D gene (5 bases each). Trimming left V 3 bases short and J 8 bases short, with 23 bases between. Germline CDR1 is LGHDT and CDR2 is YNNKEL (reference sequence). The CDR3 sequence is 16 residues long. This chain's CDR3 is CASSQRPGTNHIQQYF. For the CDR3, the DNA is TGTGCCAGCAGCCAGAGACCCGGGACGAACCACATCCAGCAGTACTTC.

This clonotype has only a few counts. CDR3 protein: CASSQVQATYGYTF. DNA for the CDR3: TGCGCCAGCAGCCAAGTGCAGGCGACCTATGGCTACACCTTC. This chain joins TRBV4-1 and TRBJ1-2, with D hard to call. Germline CDR1 and CDR2: MGHRA and YSYEKL. The CDR3 totals 14 residues. V lost 1 base and J 4 bases, leaving 10 bases between the germline ends.

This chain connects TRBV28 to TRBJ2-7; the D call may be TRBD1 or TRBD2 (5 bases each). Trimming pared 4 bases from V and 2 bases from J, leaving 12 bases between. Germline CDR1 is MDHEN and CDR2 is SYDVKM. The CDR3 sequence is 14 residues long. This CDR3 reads CASSSGRQTYEQYF. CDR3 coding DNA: TGTGCCAGCAGTTCGGGACGGCAGACCTACGAGCAGTACTTC.

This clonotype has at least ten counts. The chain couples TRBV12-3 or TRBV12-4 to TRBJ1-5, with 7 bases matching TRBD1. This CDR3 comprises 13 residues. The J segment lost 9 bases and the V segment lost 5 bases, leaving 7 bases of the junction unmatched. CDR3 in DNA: TGTGCCAGCAGTCCCTCGGGACAGTGGCCCCAGCATTTT. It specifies CASSPSGQWPQHF.

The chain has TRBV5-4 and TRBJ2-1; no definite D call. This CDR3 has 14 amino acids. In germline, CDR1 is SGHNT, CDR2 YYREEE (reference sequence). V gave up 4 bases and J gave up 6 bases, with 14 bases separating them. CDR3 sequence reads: CASSPRRYGNEQFF. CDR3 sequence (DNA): TGTGCCAGCAGCCCCAGGCGGTACGGCAATGAGCAGTTCTTC. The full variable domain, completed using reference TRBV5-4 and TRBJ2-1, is ETGVTQSPTHLIKTRGQQVTLRCSSQSGHNTVSWYQQALGQGPQFIFQYYREEENGRGNFPPRFSGLQFPNYSSELNVNALELDDSALYLCASSPRRYGNEQFFGPGTRLTVL.

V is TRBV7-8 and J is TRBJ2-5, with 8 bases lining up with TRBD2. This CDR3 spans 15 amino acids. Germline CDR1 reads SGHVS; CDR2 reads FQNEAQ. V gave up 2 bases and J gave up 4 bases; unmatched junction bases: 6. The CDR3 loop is CASSLFKGTRETQYF. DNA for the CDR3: TGTGCCAGCAGCTTATTTAAGGGGACTAGAGAGACCCAGTACTTC.

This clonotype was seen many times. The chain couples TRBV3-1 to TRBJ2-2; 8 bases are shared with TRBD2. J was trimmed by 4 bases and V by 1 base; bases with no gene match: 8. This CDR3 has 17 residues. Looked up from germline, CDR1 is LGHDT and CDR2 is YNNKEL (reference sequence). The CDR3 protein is CASSQGLGLGPTGELFF. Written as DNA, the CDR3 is TGTGCCAGCAGCCAAGGGTTGGGACTAGGTCCCACCGGGGAGCTGTTTTTT.

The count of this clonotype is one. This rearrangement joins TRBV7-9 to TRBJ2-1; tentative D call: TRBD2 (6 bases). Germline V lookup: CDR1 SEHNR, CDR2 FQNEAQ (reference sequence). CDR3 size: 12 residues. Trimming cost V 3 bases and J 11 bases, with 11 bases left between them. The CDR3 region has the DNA TGTGCCAGCAGCTTCCTTGCGGGACAGCAGTTCTTC. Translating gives CASSFLAGQQFF.

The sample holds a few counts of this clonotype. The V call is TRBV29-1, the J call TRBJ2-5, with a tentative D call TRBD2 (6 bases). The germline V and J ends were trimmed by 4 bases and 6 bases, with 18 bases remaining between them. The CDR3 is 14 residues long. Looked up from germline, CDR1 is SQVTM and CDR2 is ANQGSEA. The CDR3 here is CSVALTSFGKTQYF. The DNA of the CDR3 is TGCAGCGTTGCCCTTACTAGCTTTGGAAAGACCCAGTACTTC.

CDR3 bases: TGTGCCAGCAGTCCACCGGTCGAAAGCACTGAAGCTTTCTTT. Translation: CASSPPVESTEAFF. The chain is built from TRBV6-1 and TRBJ1-1; D is unclear. CDR3 length: 14 amino acids. V was trimmed by 5 bases and J by 4 bases, leaving 14 bases between them. Germline loops: CDR1 MNHNS, CDR2 SASEGT.

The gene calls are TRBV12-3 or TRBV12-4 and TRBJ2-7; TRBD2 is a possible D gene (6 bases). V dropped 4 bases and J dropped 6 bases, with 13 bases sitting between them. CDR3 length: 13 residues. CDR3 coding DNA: TGTGCCAGCAGTTGGGACTCGAACGCCGAGCAGTACTTC. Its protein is CASSWDSNAEQYF.

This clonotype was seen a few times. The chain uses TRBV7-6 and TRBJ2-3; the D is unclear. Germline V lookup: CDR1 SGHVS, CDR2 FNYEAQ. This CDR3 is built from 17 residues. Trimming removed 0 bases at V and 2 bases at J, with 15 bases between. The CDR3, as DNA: TGTGCCAGCAGCTTAGCGTCGAGTCGAGGAATCACAGATACGCAGTATTTT. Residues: CASSLASSRGITDTQYF. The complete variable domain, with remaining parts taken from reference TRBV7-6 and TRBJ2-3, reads GAGVSQSPRYKVTKRGQDVALRCDPISGHVSLYWYRQALGQGPEFLTYFNYEAQQDKSGLPNDRFSAERPEGSISTLTIQRTEQRDSAMYRCASSLASSRGITDTQYFGPGTRLTVL.

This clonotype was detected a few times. The CDR3 protein is CSVSGRQGEGEKLFF. For the CDR3, the DNA is TGCAGCGTCTCCGGACGACAGGGCGAGGGGGAAAAACTGTTTTTT. The rearrangement links TRBV29-1 to TRBJ1-4; 7 nucleotides agree with TRBD1. CDR1 is SQVTM and CDR2 is ANQGSEA in the germline V gene. This CDR3 has 15 residues. V shed 6 bases and J 8 bases; nucleotides not matched to a gene: 15.

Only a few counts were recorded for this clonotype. CDR3 in amino acids: CASSSTEDRAIRQPQHF. CDR3 DNA sequence: TGTGCCAGCAGCTCCACCGAAGACAGGGCCATCAGGCAGCCCCAGCATTTT. This chain joins TRBV3-1 and TRBJ1-5, with 7 bases matching TRBD1. The CDR3 length is 17 residues. With V trimmed by 5 bases and J by 7 bases, 17 bases remained unmatched. CDR1 and CDR2 (germline): LGHDT, YNNKEL (reference sequence).

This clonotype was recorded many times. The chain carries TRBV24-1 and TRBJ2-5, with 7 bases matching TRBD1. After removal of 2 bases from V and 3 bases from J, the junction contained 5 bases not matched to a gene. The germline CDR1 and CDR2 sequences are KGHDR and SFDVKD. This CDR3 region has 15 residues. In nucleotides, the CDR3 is TGTGCCACCAGTGATTCGAGGACAGGAAAAGAGACCCAGTACTTC. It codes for CATSDSRTGKETQYF.

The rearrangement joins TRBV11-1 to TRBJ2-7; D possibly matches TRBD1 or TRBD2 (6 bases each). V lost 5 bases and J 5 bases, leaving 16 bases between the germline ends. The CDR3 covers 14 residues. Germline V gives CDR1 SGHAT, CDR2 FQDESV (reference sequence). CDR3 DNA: TGTGCCAGCAGCCCGGGGGCCGGGGTCAACGAGCAGTACTTC. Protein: CASSPGAGVNEQYF.